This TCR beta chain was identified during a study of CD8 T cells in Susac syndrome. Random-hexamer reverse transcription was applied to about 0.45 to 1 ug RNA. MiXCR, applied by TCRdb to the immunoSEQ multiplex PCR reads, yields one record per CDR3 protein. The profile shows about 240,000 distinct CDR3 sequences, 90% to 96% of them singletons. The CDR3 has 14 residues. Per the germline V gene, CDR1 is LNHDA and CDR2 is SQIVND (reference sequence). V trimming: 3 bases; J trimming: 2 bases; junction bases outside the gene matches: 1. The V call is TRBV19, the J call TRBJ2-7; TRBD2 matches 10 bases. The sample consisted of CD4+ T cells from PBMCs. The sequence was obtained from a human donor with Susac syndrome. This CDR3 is CASSITSGTYEQYF. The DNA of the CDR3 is TGTGCCAGTAGTATCACTAGCGGGACCTACGAGCAGTACTTC.